The present entry profiles one T cell receptor (beta chain) with its context. V was clipped by 6 bases and J by 2 bases; unmatched bases: 12. This CDR3 is built from 17 residues. Germline V gene lookup returns CDR1 MNHEY and CDR2 SVGEGT. This record belongs to a study of blood T cell repertoires in COVID-19. This table comes from immunoSEQ multiplex PCR, and its TCRdb copy is limited to in-frame clones, with some not included. The sample includes hundreds of thousands of clones, nearly 90% of them seen just once. V is TRBV6-2 or TRBV6-3 and J is TRBJ2-7, with 11 nucleotides matching TRBD2. The sequenced sample was peripheral blood. This receptor was taken from a young man with active or convalescent COVID-19. The CDR3 protein is CASSPGPSGGKTYEQYF. The CDR3 nucleotides read TGTGCCAGCAGCCCGGGACCTAGCGGGGGGAAAACCTACGAGCAGTACTTC.